This T cell receptor beta chain is from a study of cytomegalovirus exposure and HLA in healthy donors. Findings of the study overall: Researchers counted about 150 TCR beta chains as cytomegalovirus-associated. In a later analysis, at a false discovery rate of 0.05, some 15,000 TCR beta sequences were associated with HLA alleles. Specific recognition of CMV antigens was confirmed in vitro for a few chains (all CMV-associated).

Concerning this clone itself: Antigen: not known.

The CDR3 runs 13 residues. Trimming removed 2 bases from V and 9 bases from J, with 13 bases in between. Germline CDR1 SEHNR, CDR2 FQNEAQ (reference sequence). 13 Jbeta primers and 60 Vbeta primers were used for the PCR. Authors' methods: There were about 80 million unique TCR beta chains by a later count, and approximately 11 million of them were shared. The data were produced by immunoSEQ multiplex PCR, yet TCRdb's version contains in-frame clones alone and is incomplete. V and J calls and clone size are as listed in that table; D and trimming were resolved from the DNA. The repertoire holds roughly 150,000 clones, with around two thirds as singletons.

The rearrangement uses TRBV7-9 and TRBJ1-1; D unresolved. Sequenced material: PBMCs. This clonotype originated in a man aged 25-45 years in good health and CMV-seropositive. CDR3 DNA sequence: TGTGCCAGCAGCTTAAGGGAGACCGCTCAAGCTTTCTTT. Encoded protein: CASSLRETAQAFF.